Each of the 21 T cell receptor beta chains below was sequenced from the same sample in a study of blood T cells in healthy people across ages. Combining a sample-barcoded 5' primer with a J-beta primer mix, a second PCR ran for roughly 6 to 12 cycles. TCRdb fed the 5' RACE reads into MiXCR, producing one record per CDR3 protein. Altogether approximately 1.5 million distinct CDR3 sequences are present, 30% to 35% being singletons, with the ten largest covering roughly 12%. Sequencing used blood. The receptors shown here come from a young woman in good health.

With regard to this clonotype: One end of the junction fails to match germline, which may point to a read error. This rearrangement joins TRBV9 to TRBJ2-6, with D tentatively TRBD1 or TRBD2 (5 bases each). Germline CDR1 reads SGDLS; CDR2 reads YYNGEE. CDR3 length: 17 amino acids. CDR3 in amino acids: CASSVATRGTGSNVLTF. CDR3 sequence (DNA): TGTGCCAGCAGCGTAGCTACGAGGGGAACTGGGTCCAACGTCCTGACTTTC.

The CDR3 loop reads CSARDQRLASEQYF. The DNA of the CDR3 is TGCAGTGCTAGAGATCAACGGCTAGCCAGCGAGCAGTACTTC. This chain connects TRBV20-1 to TRBJ2-7; possible D gene TRBD2, 5 bases. This CDR3 has 14 residues. The germline gives CDR1 DFQATT, CDR2 SNEGSKA (reference sequence). V lost 0 bases and J lost 6, with 15 bases in between.

This chain links TRBV7-2 with TRBJ2-7; no clear D gene. With 2 bases removed from V and 6 bases from J, the gap between germline ends came to 17 bases. The germline CDR1 and CDR2 sequences are SGHTA and FQGNSA. This CDR3 comprises 15 residues. The CDR3: CASSLSGKFVGEQYF. The CDR3 DNA sequence: TGTGCCAGCAGCTTATCAGGAAAATTTGTGGGCGAGCAGTACTTC.

J is TRBJ2-3 and V is TRBV28, with TRBD2 matching over 15 bases. V shed 5 bases and J 6 bases; nucleotides not matched to a gene: 9. The CDR3 is 17 residues long. The V gene's germline CDR1 is MDHEN and CDR2 SYDVKM. CDR3 sequence: CASSPPGLAGGRDTQYF. The CDR3 DNA reads as TGTGCCAGCAGTCCCCCGGGACTAGCGGGAGGTCGGGATACGCAGTATTTT.

The chain uses TRBV13 and TRBJ2-1; the D gene is possibly TRBD2 (5 bases). Germline CDR1 reads PRHDT; CDR2 reads FYEKMQ (reference sequence). CDR3 size: 17 residues. V was pared by 0 bases and J by 3 bases, with 15 bases between. DNA for the CDR3: TGTGCCAGCAGCTTAGGACGGGCGGGTGGGTTCTACAATGAGCAGTTCTTC. This sequence encodes CASSLGRAGGFYNEQFF. Together with reference TRBV13 and TRBJ2-1, the CDR3 gives the full variable domain: AAGVIQSPRHLIKEKRETATLKCYPIPRHDTVYWYQQGPGQDPQFLISFYEKMQSDKGSIPDRFSAQQFSDYHSELNMSSLELGDSALYFCASSLGRAGGFYNEQFFGPGTRLTVL.

This clonotype appeared a few times. This chain uses TRBV29-1 with TRBJ1-4; D gene uncertain. CDR3 length: 13 amino acids. Looked up from germline, CDR1 is SQVTM and CDR2 is ANQGSEA. V was trimmed by 4 bases and J by 3 bases, leaving 9 bases between them. CDR3 sequence reads: CSVGGKANEKLFF. CDR3 in DNA: TGCAGCGTTGGAGGGAAGGCTAATGAAAAACTGTTTTTT. Using reference TRBV29-1 and TRBJ1-4 for the parts outside the CDR3, the full variable domain is SAVISQKPSRDICQRGTSLTIQCQVDSQVTMMFWYRQQPGQSLTLIATANQGSEATYESGFVIDKFPISRPNLTFSTLTVSNMSPEDSSIYLCSVGGKANEKLFFGSGTQLSVL.

This chain links TRBV20-1 with TRBJ2-5; D is undetermined. CDR3 length: 12 residues. From germline, CDR1 is DFQATT and CDR2 SNEGSKA (reference sequence). V lost 3 bases, J lost 4 bases, and 9 bases lay in between. The CDR3 DNA follows: TGCAGTGCTAGTAAACTCCTAGAGACCCAGTACTTC. It is translated as CSASKLLETQYF.

The chain combines TRBV20-1 with TRBJ2-3, with unresolved D. The CDR3 totals 12 residues. Germline V gene lookup returns CDR1 DFQATT and CDR2 SNEGSKA (reference sequence). V was trimmed by 0 bases and J by 6 bases, leaving 7 bases between them. The CDR3 sequence is CSARDLVDTQYF. In DNA, the CDR3 is TGCAGTGCTAGAGATTTGGTGGATACGCAGTATTTT.

A word on this clonotype: Relative to the germline gene, one junction end is altered; a read error may explain this. CDR3 sequence (DNA): TGTGCCAGCAGTTACTCGGGGGTGGGGAGCAATCGGCCCCAGCATTTT. Its protein product is CASSYSGVGSNRPQHF. The chain links TRBV6-5 to TRBJ1-5; D is perhaps TRBD1 (5 bases). The germline V gene encodes CDR1 MNHEY and CDR2 SVGAGI. CDR3 size: 16 residues.

V usage is TRBV6-2 or TRBV6-3 and J usage is TRBJ1-3; D is ambiguous. The germline V gene has CDR1 MNHEY and CDR2 SVGEGT. This CDR3 is built from 15 residues. The V gene lost 7 bases and the J gene lost 4 bases, with 17 bases spanning the gap. CDR3 sequence: CASNQAGSSGNTIYF. CDR3 DNA sequence: TGTGCCAGCAACCAAGCAGGTTCCTCAGGAAACACCATATATTTT.

J is TRBJ2-5 and V is TRBV7-9, with TRBD2 matching 9 bases. V trimming: 0 bases; J trimming: 6 bases; junction bases outside the gene matches: 5. Germline assignment: CDR1 SEHNR and CDR2 FQNEAQ (reference sequence). The CDR3 covers 15 residues. The CDR3 spells CASSLASGSWKTQYF. CDR3 DNA sequence: TGTGCCAGCAGCTTAGCTAGCGGGAGCTGGAAGACCCAGTACTTC.

V is TRBV28 and J is TRBJ2-1, with TRBD2 matching 12 bases. This CDR3 is 16 amino acids long. V dropped 4 bases and J dropped 7; count of bases not matched to a gene: 8. Germline V gives CDR1 MDHEN, CDR2 SYDVKM. The CDR3 is CASSYLAGGPGNEQFF. DNA for the CDR3: TGTGCCAGCAGTTACCTAGCGGGAGGGCCGGGGAATGAGCAGTTCTTC.

The genes are TRBV20-1 and TRBJ1-1; D uncertain. Trimming left V 6 bases short and J 1 base short, with 9 bases between. The CDR3 runs 12 residues. Looked up from germline, CDR1 is DFQATT and CDR2 is SNEGSKA (reference sequence). This chain's CDR3 is CSARLANTEAFF. In nucleotides, the CDR3 is TGCAGTGCCCGGCTCGCGAACACTGAAGCTTTCTTT.

This clonotype was recorded only once. V is TRBV7-6 and J is TRBJ2-3; 9 bases agree with TRBD1. CDR1 SGHVS and CDR2 FNYEAQ come from the germline V gene. Trimming took 3 bases from V and 4 from J; bases not matched to a gene: 5. The CDR3 totals 15 residues. CDR3 nucleotide sequence: TGTGCCAGCAGCTTGGGGACAGGGAACGCAGATACGCAGTATTTT. Translating gives CASSLGTGNADTQYF.

This chain links TRBV5-1 with TRBJ2-7, with D possibly being TRBD2 (6 bases). The V and J ends lost 2 bases and 3 bases respectively, with 12 bases between them. The CDR3 has 14 residues. Germline-derived CDR1 and CDR2 are SGHRS and YFSETQ. Written as DNA, the CDR3 is TGCGCCAGCAGCTTTTCGGCGGGACGCTACGAGCAGTACTTC. As protein: CASSFSAGRYEQYF.

This clonotype showed up just once. This chain connects TRBV30 to TRBJ1-4; D gene ambiguous. In germline, CDR1 is GTSNPN, CDR2 SVGIG (reference sequence). The V gene lost 3 bases and the J gene lost 7 bases, with 9 bases spanning the gap. The CDR3 extends over 12 amino acids. This chain's CDR3 is CAWSHSGEKLFF. The CDR3 nucleotides are TGTGCCTGGAGCCATAGTGGTGAAAAACTGTTTTTT.

This clonotype turned up a few times. The chain joins TRBV6-6 to TRBJ2-3; D not resolved. V lost 0 bases to trimming and J lost 6 bases, with 13 bases between them. This CDR3 contains 15 residues. Looked up from germline, CDR1 is MNHNY and CDR2 is SVGAGI (reference sequence). The CDR3: CASSYSQIPGDTQYF. The CDR3 bases are TGTGCCAGCAGTTACTCTCAGATTCCGGGTGATACGCAGTATTTT.

This clonotype came up a few times. CDR3 sequence: CASEIGGSMNEQFF. The CDR3 region has the DNA TGTGCCAGCGAGATCGGGGGGTCCATGAATGAGCAGTTCTTC. The chain uses TRBV7-2 and TRBJ2-1, with 7 bases lining up with TRBD2. With V trimmed by 8 bases and J by 7 bases, 11 bases remained unmatched. This CDR3 is built from 14 residues. The germline V gene encodes CDR1 SGHTA and CDR2 FQGNSA. The full variable domain, rest sourced from reference TRBV7-2 and TRBJ2-1, is GAGVSQSPSNKVTEKGKDVELRCDPISGHTALYWYRQSLGQGLEFLIYFQGNSAPDKSGLPSDRFSAERTGGSVSTLTIQRTQQEDSAVYLCASEIGGSMNEQFFGPGTRLTVL.

The rearrangement joins TRBV30 to TRBJ2-3; no definite D call. The CDR3 covers 18 residues. Germline loops: CDR1 GTSNPN, CDR2 SVGIG (reference sequence). The V and J ends lost 0 bases and 0 bases respectively, with 19 bases between them. The CDR3 sequence is CAWSVGVSMASSTDTQYF. The CDR3 coding sequence is TGTGCCTGGAGTGTAGGTGTTTCCATGGCATCTAGCACAGATACGCAGTATTTT.

The J gene is TRBJ2-7, the V gene TRBV27, with TRBD2 identical over 9 bases. The junction had 8 bases not matched to a gene; V was cut back by 4 bases and J by 4 bases. CDR1 and CDR2 from the germline V gene are MNHEY and SMNVEV (reference sequence). The CDR3 totals 15 residues. This CDR3 reads CASSSAAGGPYEQYF. As DNA, the CDR3 is TGTGCCAGCAGTTCGGCGGCGGGAGGGCCGTACGAGCAGTACTTC.

The CDR3 is CASSLAAGGEETQYF. The CDR3 nucleotides are TGCGCCAGCAGCTTGGCCGCGGGAGGGGAAGAGACCCAGTACTTC. This chain joins TRBV5-1 and TRBJ2-5, with TRBD2 identical over 9 bases. V lost 0 bases to trimming and J lost 3 bases; unmatched junction nucleotides: 3. Germline-derived CDR1 and CDR2 are SGHRS and YFSETQ. This CDR3 is 15 amino acids long.